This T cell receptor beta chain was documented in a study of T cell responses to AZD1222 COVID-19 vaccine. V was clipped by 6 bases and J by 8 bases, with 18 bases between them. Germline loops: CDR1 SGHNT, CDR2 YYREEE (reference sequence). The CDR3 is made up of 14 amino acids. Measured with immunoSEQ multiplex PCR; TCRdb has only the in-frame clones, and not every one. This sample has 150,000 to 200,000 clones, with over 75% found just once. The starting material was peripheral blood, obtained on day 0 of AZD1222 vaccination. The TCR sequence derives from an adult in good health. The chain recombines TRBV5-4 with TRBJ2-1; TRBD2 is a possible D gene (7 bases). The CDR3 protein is CASTKGPGGDEQFF. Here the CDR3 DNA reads TGTGCCAGCACAAAGGGACCGGGGGGCGATGAGCAGTTCTTC.